These T cell receptor beta chains were read from a single sample in a study of neurological immune-mediated disorders. One entry per CDR3 protein results from TCRdb running MiXCR on the 5' RACE reads. Altogether 81,000 or so distinct CDR3 sequences are present, less than 15% being singletons, with the ten largest covering 5%. The sequencing sample was made of PBMCs. The receptor set was obtained from a female donor with HTLV-1-associated myelopathy (HAM/TSP). CDR3s include the opening cysteine and the closing phenylalanine or tryptophan. The D gene is left open where the match is weak. Some rows mark clone size as missing; the rest say once, few, many or name a class of expanded clone.

D,V,J,size,CDR3,DNA
TRBD2,TRBV12-3/TRBV12-4,TRBJ2-5,.,CASSPPRLGLAWETQYF,TGTGCCAGCAGTCCACCAAGATTAGGACTAGCGTGGGAGACCCAGTACTTC
.,TRBV5-1,TRBJ1-1,.,CASSLARVNTEAFF,TGCGCCAGCAGCTTGGCTAGGGTGAACACTGAAGCTTTCTTT
TRBD1,TRBV20-1,TRBJ2-2,many,CSAPGQGASGELFF,TGCAGTGCTCCGGGACAGGGGGCGTCCGGGGAGCTGTTTTTT
.,TRBV12-5,TRBJ1-4,many,CASGLWQSGEKLFF,TGTGCTAGTGGTTTGTGGCAGTCGGGGGAAAAACTGTTTTTT
.,TRBV11-2,TRBJ1-3,many,CASSSHGDDRNTIYF,TGTGCCAGCAGCTCCCACGGGGACGACCGAAACACCATATATTTT
.,TRBV12-3/TRBV12-4,TRBJ2-1,many,CASSPGHYNEQFF,TGTGCCAGCAGCCCCGGGCATTACAATGAGCAGTTCTTC
TRBD1,TRBV2,TRBJ2-5,many,CASSGRTGRETQYF,TGTGCCAGCAGTGGGAGGACAGGGCGAGAGACCCAGTACTTC
.,TRBV6-2/TRBV6-3,TRBJ2-7,few,CASSYYGHEQYF,TGTGCCAGCAGTTACTACGGGCACGAGCAGTACTTC
.,TRBV10-3,TRBJ2-1,many,CAIRRGLDEQFF,TGTGCCATCAGGAGGGGTCTCGATGAGCAGTTCTTC
TRBD2,TRBV12-3/TRBV12-4,TRBJ2-2,many,CASSWGLAGMNTGELFF,TGTGCCAGCAGTTGGGGACTAGCGGGGATGAACACCGGGGAGCTGTTTTTT
.,TRBV5-6,TRBJ2-1,many,CASSTKRGSTEQFF,TGTGCCAGCAGCACCAAGAGGGGTTCGACGGAGCAGTTCTTC
.,TRBV28,TRBJ2-7,many,CASMGGGRGTNEQYF,TGTGCCAGCATGGGAGGAGGCAGGGGAACGAACGAGCAGTACTTC
.,TRBV6-1,TRBJ2-2,few,CASSEWRIGELFF,TGTGCCAGCAGTGAATGGAGGATCGGGGAGCTGTTTTTT
TRBD1,TRBV6-2/TRBV6-3,TRBJ1-1,many,CASSQGQGASEAFF,TGTGCCAGCAGTCAGGGACAGGGGGCTTCTGAAGCTTTCTTT
TRBD1,TRBV6-5,TRBJ2-2,.,CASSYTRTGGYTGELFF,TGTGCCAGCAGTTACACTAGGACAGGGGGGTACACCGGGGAGCTGTTTTTT
TRBD2,TRBV6-5,TRBJ2-1,many,CASSDRLAGYEQFF,TGTGCCAGCAGCGACAGACTAGCGGGATACGAGCAGTTCTTC
.,TRBV5-1,TRBJ1-6,many,CASSPRQSNSPLHF,TGCGCCAGCAGCCCTCGACAGTCAAATTCACCCCTCCACTTT
TRBD1,TRBV5-1,TRBJ2-7,many,CASSETRGREQYF,TGCGCCAGCAGCGAAACGAGGGGGCGGGAGCAGTACTTC
.,TRBV28,TRBJ2-2,many,CASRGRDRPTGELFF,TGTGCCAGCAGAGGGCGGGACAGACCCACCGGGGAGCTGTTTTTT
TRBD1,TRBV19,TRBJ1-1,few,CASTLQGFGTEAFF,TGTGCCAGTACCCTACAGGGGTTTGGCACTGAAGCTTTCTTT
.,TRBV7-9,TRBJ2-6,many,CASSSSTDGRANVLTF,TGTGCCAGCAGCTCTTCGACCGACGGAAGGGCCAACGTCCTGACTTTC
.,TRBV29-1,TRBJ1-1,many,CSAPQVGRNTEAFF,TGCAGCGCCCCTCAGGTGGGGAGGAACACTGAAGCTTTCTTT
.,TRBV4-3,TRBJ1-5,many,CASSQDSFRIAGANQPQHF,TGCGCCAGCAGCCAAGATAGTTTTCGAATAGCAGGGGCAAATCAGCCCCAGCATTTT
.,TRBV7-2,TRBJ2-3,many,CASSLGGITDTQYF,TGTGCCAGCAGCTTGGGCGGGATCACAGATACGCAGTATTTT
.,TRBV20-1,TRBJ2-5,many,CSAYPEVETQYF,TGCAGTGCCTATCCCGAAGTGGAAACCCAGTACTTC
.,TRBV4-1,TRBJ2-7,many,CASSQGREHRSGQYF,TGCGCCAGCAGCCAAGGCCGTGAACATCGTTCGGGGCAGTACTTC
.,TRBV25-1,TRBJ2-2,many,CASSDPNTGELFF,TGTGCCAGCAGTGACCCCAACACCGGGGAGCTGTTTTTT
.,TRBV7-8,TRBJ2-1,few,CASSSGTHYNEQFF,TGTGCCAGCAGCTCCGGGACCCATTACAATGAGCAGTTCTTC
TRBD1,TRBV9,TRBJ2-7,many,CASSPRDRVFDEQYF,TGTGCCAGCAGCCCCCGGGACAGGGTATTCGACGAGCAGTACTTC
.,TRBV7-3,TRBJ2-3,many,CASSLTGVGTDTQYF,TGTGCCAGCAGCTTAACCGGGGTAGGCACAGATACGCAGTATTTT
.,TRBV7-9,TRBJ2-7,many,CASSLGGSYRGEQYF,TGTGCCAGCAGCTTAGGAGGTTCCTATAGAGGCGAGCAGTACTTC
.,TRBV5-1,TRBJ2-1,many,CASSLDSLTSYNEQFF,TGCGCCAGCAGCTTGGACAGCCTCACTTCCTACAATGAGCAGTTCTTC
.,TRBV10-3,TRBJ1-6,many,CAISERDVSSYNSPLHF,TGTGCCATCAGTGAGCGGGACGTCAGCTCCTATAATTCACCCCTCCACTTT
TRBD1,TRBV20-1,TRBJ1-5,many,CSAETQGARKQPQHF,TGCAGTGCCGAGACTCAGGGGGCGAGGAAGCAGCCCCAGCATTTT
TRBD2,TRBV9,TRBJ2-7,.,CASSVFGSGSPYEQYF,TGTGCCAGCAGCGTATTCGGTAGCGGGTCCCCCTACGAGCAGTACTTC
.,TRBV6-1,TRBJ1-5,many,CASTVPPGQPQHF,TGTGCCAGCACGGTCCCCCCGGGCCAGCCCCAGCATTTT
TRBD1,TRBV28,TRBJ2-1,many,CASIYGTEPYNEQFF,TGTGCCAGCATCTACGGGACAGAGCCCTACAATGAGCAGTTCTTC
TRBD1,TRBV28,TRBJ2-1,many,CASSTPGQGPHEQFF,TGTGCCAGCAGTACGCCGGGACAGGGTCCTCATGAGCAGTTCTTC
.,TRBV25-1,TRBJ2-1,many,CASSENAEYNEQFF,TGTGCCAGCAGTGAAAACGCGGAATACAATGAGCAGTTCTTC
.,TRBV4-2,TRBJ2-3,.,CASSQQSPDTQYF,TGTGCCAGCAGCCAACAAAGCCCAGATACGCAGTATTTT
.,TRBV20-1,TRBJ1-6,many,CSAPGGSKRSPLHF,TGCAGTGCTCCTGGGGGCAGCAAGAGGTCACCCCTCCACTTT
.,TRBV5-1,TRBJ1-5,many,CASSVGYGNQPQHF,TGCGCCAGCAGCGTAGGGTATGGCAATCAGCCCCAGCATTTT
.,TRBV20-1,TRBJ1-5,many,CSARGVLNQPQHF,TGCAGTGCCCGTGGGGTCCTCAATCAGCCCCAGCATTTT
.,TRBV5-1,TRBJ2-2,many,CASSFLPAGAVTGELFF,TGCGCCAGCAGCTTTCTCCCCGCAGGGGCGGTCACCGGGGAGCTGTTTTTT
TRBD2,TRBV5-1,TRBJ2-3,many,CASSQGLTKDTDTQYF,TGCGCCAGCAGCCAGGGACTAACCAAAGACACAGATACGCAGTATTTT
.,TRBV6-6,TRBJ2-6,many,CASTRDSGANVLTF,TGTGCCAGCACCAGGGACTCTGGGGCCAACGTCCTGACTTTC
.,TRBV5-1,TRBJ2-4,many,CASSRIEGQAIQYF,TGCGCCAGCAGCCGAATTGAGGGTCAGGCCATTCAGTACTTC
.,TRBV15,TRBJ2-7,many,CATSRDPGDEQYF,TGTGCTACCAGCAGAGATCCCGGCGACGAGCAGTACTTC
.,TRBV10-1,TRBJ2-2,many,CASSDLAAGELFF,TGCGCCAGCAGTGATTTGGCTGCCGGGGAGCTGTTTTTT